Listed below are T cell receptor beta chains from one sample, sequenced in a study of shared clonotypes between healthy human individuals. The assay was immunoSEQ multiplex PCR, and TCRdb's table has in-frame clones only and misses some. Seen here are over 2,000,000 clones, 93% observed once, and the top ten hold 1.5% to 2%. Sequencing used naive CD8+ T cells from PBMCs. These TCRs come from a man aged 18 to 35 in good health. Some clones in this sample may be carry-over from other donors' samples. CDR3s include the opening cysteine and the closing phenylalanine or tryptophan. A D gene is named only where the DNA matches it firmly. Not every row has a clone size; where given, it reads once, few, many or a size class.

v_call: TRBV15; clone_size: once; cdr3_length: 13; d_call: TRBD1; j_call: TRBJ2-7; cdr3_nt: TGTGCCACCAGCCGGGACAGGACCTACGAGCAGTACTTC; cdr3_aa: CATSRDRTYEQYF
v_call: TRBV18; clone_size: -; cdr3_length: 15; d_call: -; j_call: TRBJ2-3; cdr3_nt: TGTGCCAGCTCACCAGGGGGTACGAAAACAGATACGCAGTATTTT; cdr3_aa: CASSPGGTKTDTQYF
v_call: TRBV4-1; clone_size: -; cdr3_length: 16; d_call: -; j_call: TRBJ2-2; cdr3_nt: TGCGCCAGCAGCCAGACCGGGACTCTCCGGGGCGGGGAGCTGTTTTTT; cdr3_aa: CASSQTGTLRGGELFF
v_call: TRBV5-1; clone_size: -; cdr3_length: 18; d_call: -; j_call: TRBJ2-2; cdr3_nt: TGCGCCAGCAGCTTTGGTAAAGGGCGGTCGCCGGACACCGGGGAGCTGTTTTTT; cdr3_aa: CASSFGKGRSPDTGELFF
v_call: TRBV29-1; clone_size: -; cdr3_length: 13; d_call: -; j_call: TRBJ2-1; cdr3_nt: TGCAGCGTTGTCCCAGGGGTCTACAATGAGCAGTTCTTC; cdr3_aa: CSVVPGVYNEQFF
v_call: TRBV15; clone_size: -; cdr3_length: 13; d_call: TRBD1; j_call: TRBJ2-7; cdr3_nt: TGTGCCACCAGCAGAGCGACAGGGGACGAGCAGTACTTC; cdr3_aa: CATSRATGDEQYF
v_call: TRBV28; clone_size: -; cdr3_length: 16; d_call: -; j_call: TRBJ1-5; cdr3_nt: TGTGCCAGCAGTTTGGAGCAGGTTCATAGCAATCAGCCCCAGCATTTT; cdr3_aa: CASSLEQVHSNQPQHF
v_call: TRBV7-9; clone_size: -; cdr3_length: 17; d_call: TRBD1; j_call: TRBJ1-2; cdr3_nt: TGTGCCAGCAGCTTGGAAGGGACAGCCGCACCTTACTATGGCTACACCTTC; cdr3_aa: CASSLEGTAAPYYGYTF
v_call: TRBV11-2; clone_size: -; cdr3_length: 13; d_call: -; j_call: TRBJ1-1; cdr3_nt: TGTGCCAGCAGCCTAAACACGAACACTGAAGCTTTCTTT; cdr3_aa: CASSLNTNTEAFF
v_call: TRBV27; clone_size: -; cdr3_length: 15; d_call: TRBD1; j_call: TRBJ2-7; cdr3_nt: TGTGCCAGCAGTTTAAGACAGGGTAATTTCTACGAGCAGTACTTC; cdr3_aa: CASSLRQGNFYEQYF
v_call: TRBV27; clone_size: -; cdr3_length: 14; d_call: -; j_call: TRBJ2-1; cdr3_nt: TGTGCCAGCAGTTTATACAGGGTCGGGAATGAGCAGTTCTTC; cdr3_aa: CASSLYRVGNEQFF
v_call: TRBV5-6; clone_size: -; cdr3_length: 13; d_call: -; j_call: TRBJ2-7; cdr3_nt: TGTGCCAGCAGCTTTTTAGGGAGCTACGAGCAGTACTTC; cdr3_aa: CASSFLGSYEQYF
v_call: TRBV5-6; clone_size: -; cdr3_length: 15; d_call: TRBD1; j_call: TRBJ2-5; cdr3_nt: TGTGCCAGCAGCTGCGCGGACAGGGGGATAGAGACCCAGTACTTC; cdr3_aa: CASSCADRGIETQYF
v_call: TRBV28; clone_size: -; cdr3_length: 14; d_call: -; j_call: TRBJ1-2; cdr3_nt: TGTGCCAGCAGTTTCTCACAGACGTATTATGGCTACACCTTC; cdr3_aa: CASSFSQTYYGYTF
v_call: TRBV6-1; clone_size: -; cdr3_length: 17; d_call: -; j_call: TRBJ2-3; cdr3_nt: TGTGCCAGCAGTGAAGCGGAGGGACGGAGGAAGGAAGATACGCAGTATTTT; cdr3_aa: CASSEAEGRRKEDTQYF
v_call: TRBV29-1; clone_size: -; cdr3_length: 15; d_call: -; j_call: TRBJ1-1; cdr3_nt: TGCAGCGTGGCAGACCGGGCCCTTGGGGGCACTGAAGCTTTCTTT; cdr3_aa: CSVADRALGGTEAFF